This T cell receptor (beta chain) was identified in a study of blood T cell repertoires in COVID-19. Study background: The origin of the acute and convalescent COVID-19 samples was the United States, Italy and Spain. The cDNA or gDNA used as material had been derived from T cells, B-cell-depleted T cells, or PBMCs.

Trimming pared 1 base from V and 6 bases from J, leaving 14 bases between. The CDR3 contains 15 residues. Per the germline V gene, CDR1 is SGHNT and CDR2 is YYREEE (reference sequence). Original data processing: From reference gene primer amplification, estimates of nucleated cell counts were derived. Assay: immunoSEQ multiplex PCR; the TCRdb copy retains only in-frame clones and omits some. V and J calls and clone size are as listed in that table; D and trimming were resolved from the DNA. Among about 380,000 clones listed, 88% were seen once. The sequenced sample was PBMCs or T cells enriched from blood (not recorded which). The rearrangement joins TRBV5-4 to TRBJ2-1; tentatively, D is TRBD1 (6 bases). The receptor was derived from a woman in her late teens or twenties who had recovered from COVID-19. CDR3 in DNA: TGTGCCAGCAGCTTGAGGGCAGGGGTCAGCAATGAGCAGTTCTTC. Encoded protein: CASSLRAGVSNEQFF.